This is a list of T cell receptor beta chains from one sample in a study of CD8 T cells in Susac syndrome. MiXCR, run by TCRdb on the immunoSEQ multiplex PCR reads, gives a single entry per CDR3 protein. The top ten clones hold roughly 0.14% of a sample with over 95,000 distinct CDR3 sequences, 92% of them seen once. The sequencing input was CD4+ T cells from PBMCs. The receptors come from a human donor in good health. CDR3s include the opening cysteine and the closing phenylalanine or tryptophan. The D gene is left open where the match is weak. The size field is filled for only some rows; it gives once, few, many or a size class.

d_call clone_size j_call v_call cdr3_nt cdr3_aa
TRBD2 - TRBJ2-1 TRBV30 TGTGCCTGGAGTGTACTGGGGACTACTAGCAATGAGCAGTTCTTC CAWSVLGTTSNEQFF
TRBD1 - TRBJ2-7 TRBV27 TGTGCCAGCAGTCCAGCTCCGAAAGGGGGCCTCTACGAGCAGTACTTC CASSPAPKGGLYEQYF
TRBD2 - TRBJ2-7 TRBV20-1 TGCAGTGCTCCCACTAGCGGGAGGCAGACCTACGAGCAGTACTTC CSAPTSGRQTYEQYF
- - TRBJ2-2 TRBV9 TGTGCCAGCAGCCCCCGACAGGGAGGCGGGGAGCTGTTTTTT CASSPRQGGGELFF
TRBD2 - TRBJ2-1 TRBV4-3 TGCGCCAGCAGCCAAGGGACTAGCGGGGGGTTACCGTACAATGAGCAGTTCTTC CASSQGTSGGLPYNEQFF
- - TRBJ2-5 TRBV7-9 TGTGCCAGCAGCGAAACCCAAGAGACCCAGTACTTC CASSETQETQYF
- - TRBJ1-1 TRBV6-1 TGTGCCAGCAGTGAAATCATGAACACTGAAGCTTTCTTT CASSEIMNTEAFF
TRBD1 - TRBJ2-5 TRBV6-4 TGTGCCAGAGTGGGAGACAGGGGATCGTACCAAGAGACCCAGTACTTC CARVGDRGSYQETQYF
- - TRBJ2-3 TRBV29-1 TGCAGCGTTGAACTTAGCACAGATACGCAGTATTTT CSVELSTDTQYF
- once TRBJ2-2 TRBV28 TGTGCCAGCAGGCCGGGACCCACGAACACCGGGGAGCTGTTTTTT CASRPGPTNTGELFF
- - TRBJ2-1 TRBV12-3/TRBV12-4 TGTGCCAGCAGACCCGACTTTAGCTCCTACAATGAGCAGTTCTTC CASRPDFSSYNEQFF
- few TRBJ1-1 TRBV7-9 TGTGCCAGCAGCTTGGACATGAACACTGAAGCTTTCTTT CASSLDMNTEAFF
- - TRBJ2-2 TRBV10-3 TGTGCCATCAGTGGGGGGCTGAACATCGGGGAGCTGTTTTTT CAISGGLNIGELFF
- - TRBJ1-2 TRBV19 TGTGCCAGTAGTATACCAGGGGCCCGAGGTTATGGCTACACCTTC CASSIPGARGYGYTF
- - TRBJ2-7 TRBV7-8 TGTGCCAGCAGCTTATCGGTCTTCTCGGGGAGAGACTACGAGCAGTACTTC CASSLSVFSGRDYEQYF
- once TRBJ2-5 TRBV12-3/TRBV12-4 TGTGCCAGCAGTGTATACCAAGAGACCCAGTACTTC CASSVYQETQYF
TRBD1 few TRBJ2-7 TRBV30 TGTGCCTGGAGCTGGGGACAGGGGGCCTACGAGCAGTACTTC CAWSWGQGAYEQYF
TRBD1 - TRBJ1-2 TRBV12-3/TRBV12-4 TGTGCCAGCAGGCACACAGGGGGCAACTATGGCTACACCTTC CASRHTGGNYGYTF
- - TRBJ2-7 TRBV6-2/TRBV6-3 TGTGCCAGCAGTCCCGCCACCTACGAGCAGTACTTC CASSPATYEQYF
TRBD1 - TRBJ1-1 TRBV29-1 TGCAGCGTCGGTCGGGACAGCACGAACACTGAAGCTTTCTTT CSVGRDSTNTEAFF
- - TRBJ1-2 TRBV4-3 TGCGCCAGCAACCCGTCAACAGGGTCCGCCTCGGGCTACACCTTC CASNPSTGSASGYTF
TRBD1 - TRBJ1-1 TRBV7-2 TGTGCCAGCAGCCGGGACAGGAGTAGAACTGAAGCTTTCTTT CASSRDRSRTEAFF
- - TRBJ1-1 TRBV7-9 TGTGCCAGCAGCTTAATCGGCACCATGAACACTGAAGCTTTCTTT CASSLIGTMNTEAFF
- - TRBJ2-2 TRBV19 TGTGCCAGTAACCCCACAGGGTACGGGGAGCTGTTTTTT CASNPTGYGELFF
TRBD2 - TRBJ2-1 TRBV6-1 TGTGCCAGCAGTCCCTCCCTAGCGGGGGGTTCCAATGAGCAGTTCTTC CASSPSLAGGSNEQFF
- - TRBJ1-2 TRBV18 TGTGCCAGCTCACCAGAAGGTAGCTATGGCTACACCTTC CASSPEGSYGYTF
- - TRBJ2-1 TRBV25-1 TGTGCCAGCAGTACGGCGGGATCCTACAATGAGCAGTTCTTC CASSTAGSYNEQFF
- once TRBJ2-1 TRBV6-5 TGTGCCAGCAGTCCGAACCAGGGAGCACTGGGGCAGTTCTTC CASSPNQGALGQFF
TRBD1 - TRBJ1-5 TRBV27 TGTGCCAGCGGGGACAGAAATCAGCCCCAGCATTTT CASGDRNQPQHF
TRBD1 once TRBJ1-6 TRBV5-1 TGCGCCAGCAGCTTGGGACAGGGTGGTGGATCACCCCTCCACTTT CASSLGQGGGSPLHF
TRBD1 few TRBJ2-7 TRBV6-6 TGTGCCAGCAGTTACCGGGACAGGGTGCCCGAGCAGTACTTC CASSYRDRVPEQYF
- - TRBJ2-1 TRBV9 TGTGCCAGCAGCCCTCCGGCGGGCTCCTACAATGAGCAGTTCTTC CASSPPAGSYNEQFF
- - TRBJ1-2 TRBV6-2/TRBV6-3 TGTGCCAGCAGTTACCGAGAGGGAACCCTCTATGGCTACACCTTC CASSYREGTLYGYTF
TRBD2 - TRBJ2-7 TRBV25-1 TGTGCCAGCAGTGACCCCGCGGAAACTAGCGGGAGGGAAGAGCAGTACTTC CASSDPAETSGREEQYF
- - TRBJ1-3 TRBV5-1 TGCGCCAGCAGCTCGGGACATCGAACCTCTGGAAACACCATATATTTT CASSSGHRTSGNTIYF
TRBD1 - TRBJ2-2 TRBV19 TGTGCCAGTAGTAACTTCCGGGACAGGGTCCTTCGGCTGTTTTTT CASSNFRDRVLRLFF
TRBD1 - TRBJ1-2 TRBV20-1 TGCAGTGCTTATCAGGGGGGACGAAGCTATGGCTACACCTTC CSAYQGGRSYGYTF
- - TRBJ1-2 TRBV6-6 TGTGCCTTGTTTGATAACTATGGCTACACCTTC CALFDNYGYTF
- - TRBJ2-7 TRBV21-1 TGTGCCAGCAGCAATCTCCCGGCACAGGAGGGGATCGAGCAGTACTTC CASSNLPAQEGIEQYF
TRBD2 - TRBJ2-1 TRBV7-3 TGTGCCAGCAGCCGAGAGACTAGCGGTCTCTACAATGAGCAGTTCTTC CASSRETSGLYNEQFF
- - TRBJ1-1 TRBV21-1 TGTGCCAGCAGCTCTGGGCTGAACACTGAAGCTTTCTTT CASSSGLNTEAFF
- - TRBJ2-1 TRBV19 TGTGCCAGTAGTATCGTGGCAGCTTACAATGAGCAGTTCTTC CASSIVAAYNEQFF
TRBD1 - TRBJ1-2 TRBV6-2/TRBV6-3 TGTGCCAGCAACAACGAGAGACAGGGCTGGCATGGCTACACCTTC CASNNERQGWHGYTF
TRBD1 - TRBJ2-7 TRBV25-1 TGTGCCAGCAGTTCGGCAGGGGGTAGGTACGAGCAGTACTTC CASSSAGGRYEQYF
- few TRBJ1-2 TRBV7-2 TGTGCCAGCAGCTTTGACGGGAACTATGGCTACACCTTC CASSFDGNYGYTF
- - TRBJ1-2 TRBV5-1 TGCGCCAGCAGCTTGAAGGGGCCCGAACCCCATGGCTACACCTTC CASSLKGPEPHGYTF